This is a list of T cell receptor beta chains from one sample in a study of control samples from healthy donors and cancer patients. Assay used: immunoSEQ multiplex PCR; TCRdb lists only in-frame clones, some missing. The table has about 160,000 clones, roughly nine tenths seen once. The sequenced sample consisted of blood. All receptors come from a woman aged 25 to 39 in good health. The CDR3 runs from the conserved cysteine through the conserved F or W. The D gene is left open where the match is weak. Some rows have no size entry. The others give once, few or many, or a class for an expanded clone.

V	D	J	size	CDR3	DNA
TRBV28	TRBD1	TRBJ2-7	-	CASQTGGSYEQYF	TGTGCCAGCCAGACAGGGGGGTCCTACGAGCAGTACTTC
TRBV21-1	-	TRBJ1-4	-	CASSNWDRANEKLFF	TGTGCCAGCAGCAATTGGGACAGAGCTAATGAAAAACTGTTTTTT
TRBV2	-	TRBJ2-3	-	CASSEELLGGGAWDTQYF	TGTGCCAGCAGTGAGGAACTCTTAGGGGGGGGAGCATGGGATACGCAGTATTTT
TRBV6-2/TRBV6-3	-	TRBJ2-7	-	CASSYPLDFGQYF	TGTGCCAGCAGTTACCCGTTAGATTTCGGGCAGTACTTC
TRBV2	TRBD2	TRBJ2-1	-	CASSEGGRAPNEQFF	TGTGCCAGCAGTGAAGGCGGGAGGGCCCCCAATGAGCAGTTCTTC
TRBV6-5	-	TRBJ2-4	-	CASSYGTKNIQYF	TGTGCCAGCAGTTACGGGACGAAAAACATTCAGTACTTC
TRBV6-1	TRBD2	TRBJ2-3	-	CASSEVGLWFPDTQYF	TGTGCCAGCAGTGAAGTGGGACTATGGTTCCCCGATACGCAGTATTTT
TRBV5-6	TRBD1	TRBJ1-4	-	CASSWTGANFNEKLFF	TGTGCCAGCAGTTGGACAGGGGCGAACTTTAATGAAAAACTGTTTTTT
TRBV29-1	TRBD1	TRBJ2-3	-	CSVEAQGGTDTQYF	TGCAGCGTTGAGGCCCAGGGGGGCACAGATACGCAGTATTTT
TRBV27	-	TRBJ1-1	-	CASRLSGGWEAFF	TGTGCCAGCAGGCTTTCTGGGGGCTGGGAAGCTTTCTTT
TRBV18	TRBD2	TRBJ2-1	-	CASSDLTGGGRAYNEQFF	TGTGCCAGCTCCGATCTCACGGGAGGCGGGAGGGCCTACAATGAGCAGTTCTTC
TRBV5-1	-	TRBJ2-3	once	CASSLGQGGGTQYF	TGCGCCAGCAGCTTGGGGCAGGGAGGGGGTACGCAGTATTTT
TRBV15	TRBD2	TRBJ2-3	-	CATSRVPGLAGVRSTDTQYF	TGTGCCACCAGCAGAGTCCCGGGACTAGCGGGAGTGCGAAGCACAGATACGCAGTATTTT
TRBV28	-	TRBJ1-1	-	CASSYGEMSTEAFF	TGTGCCAGCAGTTACGGGGAAATGAGCACTGAAGCTTTCTTT
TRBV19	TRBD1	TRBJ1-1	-	CASSIDRWTGGVF	TGTGCCAGTAGTATAGATCGGTGGACAGGGGGAGTCTTT
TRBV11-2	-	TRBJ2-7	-	CASSLGDMGTYEQYF	TGTGCCAGCAGCTTGGGGGACATGGGGACCTACGAGCAGTACTTC
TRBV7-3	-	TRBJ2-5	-	CASSFSITETQYF	TGTGCCAGCAGCTTTTCGATAACAGAGACCCAGTACTTC
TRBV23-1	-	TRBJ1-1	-	CASSQSDCPAAFF	TGCGCCAGCAGTCAATCAGACTGCCCAGCCGCTTTCTTT
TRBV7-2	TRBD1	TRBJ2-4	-	CASSKRDSRNIQYF	TGTGCCAGCAGCAAACGGGACAGTCGAAACATTCAGTACTTC
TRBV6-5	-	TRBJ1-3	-	CASSPYGNTIYF	TGTGCCAGCAGTCCGTATGGAAACACCATATATTTT
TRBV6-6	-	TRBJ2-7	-	CASSYSSRSSYEQYF	TGTGCCAGCAGTTACTCGAGTAGGAGCTCCTACGAGCAGTACTTC
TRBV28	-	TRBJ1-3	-	CASQGPFRNTIYF	TGTGCCAGTCAGGGGCCCTTTAGAAACACCATATATTTT
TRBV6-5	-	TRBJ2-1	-	CASSTGTGTYNEQFF	TGTGCCAGCAGCACCGGGACGGGGACCTACAATGAGCAGTTCTTC
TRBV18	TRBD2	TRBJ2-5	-	CASSARSAGGVETQYF	TGTGCCAGCTCCGCGCGGTCAGCGGGAGGTGTAGAGACCCAGTACTTC
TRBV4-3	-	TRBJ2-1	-	CASSQVATDSYNEQFF	TGCGCCAGCAGCCAAGTGGCGACAGATTCCTACAATGAGCAGTTCTTC
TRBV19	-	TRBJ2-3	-	CASSITGTFTDTQYF	TGTGCCAGTAGTATAACGGGGACCTTCACAGATACGCAGTATTTT
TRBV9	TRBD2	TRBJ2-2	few	CASTHGGTINTGELFF	TGTGCCAGCACCCACGGAGGGACTATTAACACCGGGGAGCTGTTTTTT
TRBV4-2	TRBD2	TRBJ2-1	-	CASSRNSGRECFEQFF	TGTGCCAGCAGCCGAAATAGCGGGAGGGAGTGTTTTGAGCAGTTCTTC
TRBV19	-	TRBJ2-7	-	CASSTRTAANEQYF	TGTGCCAGTAGTACCCGGACGGCAGCGAACGAGCAGTACTTC
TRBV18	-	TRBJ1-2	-	CASSPTSNQGANYGYTF	TGTGCCAGCTCGCCTACGTCAAATCAGGGCGCTAACTATGGCTACACCTTC
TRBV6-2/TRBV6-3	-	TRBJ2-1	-	CASSYSTRGSEQFF	TGTGCCAGCAGTTACTCGACTCGAGGCAGTGAGCAGTTCTTC
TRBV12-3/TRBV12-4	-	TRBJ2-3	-	CASSSTRPDTQYF	TGTGCCAGCAGTTCGACTAGGCCAGATACGCAGTATTTT
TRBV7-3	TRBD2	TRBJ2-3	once	CASSLTFLAGVGDTQYF	TGTGCCAGCAGCTTAACCTTTCTAGCGGGAGTGGGAGATACGCAGTATTTT